Each of the 31 T cell receptor beta chains below was sequenced from the same sample in a study of shared T cell receptors in the human thymus. The protocol was immunoSEQ multiplex PCR, while the TCRdb copy is restricted to in-frame clones and leaves out a portion. The sample shows about 710,000 clones, around 87% of them seen only once. The data also belong to a second study, concerning human thymus T cells.

Source material: thymocytes. These receptors originate from a boy younger than two with a congenital heart defect.

This sequence joins TRBV5-6 and TRBJ2-4; 7 bases are shared with TRBD1. CDR1 and CDR2 (germline): SGHDT, YYEEEE. The V gene end was trimmed by 0 bases and the J gene end by 5 bases; junction bases not matched to a gene: 2. This CDR3 is built from 14 residues. The CDR3 region is CASSLGQGQNIQYF. In DNA form, the CDR3 reads TGTGCCAGCAGCTTGGGACAGGGCCAAAACATTCAGTACTTC.

The rearrangement links TRBV2 to TRBJ2-7; perhaps TRBD1 as D (6 bases). This CDR3 is 13 amino acids long. Trimming pared 7 bases from V and 4 bases from J, leaving 14 bases between. CDR1 and CDR2 from the germline V gene are SNHLY and FYNNEI. CDR3 residues: CASMVGQKYEQYF. Written as DNA, the CDR3 is TGTGCCAGCATGGTAGGACAGAAATACGAGCAGTACTTC.

V and J are TRBV21-1 and TRBJ1-1; the table's D call, TRBD1, was not checked against the DNA. TRBV21-1 is described as a pseudogene. The CDR3 length is 17 residues. CDR3: CASSKENVGQRSPEAFF. CDR3 DNA sequence: TGTGCCAGCAGCAAAGAAAATGTAGGACAGCGCTCTCCTGAAGCTTTCTTT.

The CDR3 DNA sequence: TGTGCCAGTAGTCTGCCACAGGGGCAAGAGACCCAGTACTTC. The encoded protein is CASSLPQGQETQYF. This rearrangement joins TRBV19 to TRBJ2-5; TRBD1 agrees at 7 bases. Germline CDR1 LNHDA, CDR2 SQIVND (reference sequence). This CDR3 is 14 amino acids long. The J segment lost 2 bases and the V segment lost 5 bases, leaving 5 bases of the junction unmatched.

This clone was recorded a few times. V is TRBV25-1 and J is TRBJ2-7; the match to TRBD2 covers 7 bases. J gave up 1 base and V 8 bases, and 8 bases lay outside the gene matches. Germline-derived CDR1 and CDR2 are MGHDK and SYGVNS. CDR3 length equals 14 residues. CDR3: CASGPGLVSYEQYF. The DNA of the CDR3 is TGTGCCAGCGGCCCAGGACTAGTGTCCTACGAGCAGTACTTC.

The J gene is TRBJ2-1, the V gene TRBV19; 12 bases agree with TRBD1. CDR1 is LNHDA and CDR2 is SQIVND in the germline V gene (reference sequence). The CDR3 runs 17 residues. V was clipped by 6 bases and J by 9 bases; unmatched bases: 15. CDR3 residues: CASSPNSPGQGAREQFF. The CDR3 DNA is TGTGCCAGTAGCCCCAATTCCCCGGGACAGGGGGCTCGTGAGCAGTTCTTC. Full variable domain (rest looked up from reference TRBV19 and TRBJ2-1): DGGITQSPKYLFRKEGQNVTLSCEQNLNHDAMYWYRQDPGQGLRLIYYSQIVNDFQKGDIAEGYSVSREKKESFPLTVTSAQKNPTAFYLCASSPNSPGQGAREQFFGPGTRLTVL.

Here the CDR3 reads CASSIVAGANVLTF. For the CDR3, the DNA is TGTGCCAGTAGTATAGTAGCGGGGGCCAACGTCCTGACTTTC. This chain uses TRBV19 with TRBJ2-6, with D perhaps TRBD2 (5 bases). V was cut by 1 base and J by 4 bases, with 5 bases left in between. This CDR3 has 14 residues. Per the germline V gene, CDR1 is LNHDA and CDR2 is SQIVND (reference sequence).

The chain employs TRBV14 and TRBJ1-1; D is uncertain. CDR3 length: 14 residues. V dropped 0 bases and J dropped 4 bases, with 9 bases sitting between them. CDR1 and CDR2 (germline): SGHDN, FVKESK. The CDR3 is CASSQDREITEAFF. The DNA for the CDR3 is TGTGCCAGCAGCCAAGATAGGGAGATCACTGAAGCTTTCTTT.

CDR3: CASSIGLVPGITEAFF. In nucleotides, the CDR3 is TGTGCCAGTAGTATTGGTCTTGTCCCAGGGATCACTGAAGCTTTCTTT. This chain joins TRBV19 and TRBJ1-1, with a tentative D call TRBD1 (5 bases). V lost 3 bases and J lost 4, with 18 bases in between. The CDR3 loop spans 16 amino acids. Germline V lookup: CDR1 LNHDA, CDR2 SQIVND (reference sequence). Variable domain in full (rest from reference TRBV19 and TRBJ1-1): DGGITQSPKYLFRKEGQNVTLSCEQNLNHDAMYWYRQDPGQGLRLIYYSQIVNDFQKGDIAEGYSVSREKKESFPLTVTSAQKNPTAFYLCASSIGLVPGITEAFFGQGTRLTVV.

V is TRBV7-6 and J is TRBJ2-1; weak D call: TRBD1 (5 bases). The CDR3 spans 16 residues. Germline CDR1 and CDR2: SGHVS and FNYEAQ. With 0 bases removed from V and 5 bases from J, the gap between germline ends came to 14 bases. The DNA of the CDR3 is TGTGCCAGCAGCTTAGCGCGGCAGGGCAAAGACAATGAGCAGTTCTTC. Translating it yields CASSLARQGKDNEQFF.

The rearrangement joins TRBV6-5 to TRBJ2-3; tentative D call: TRBD2 (6 bases). Germline assignment: CDR1 MNHEY and CDR2 SVGAGI. The CDR3 has 16 amino acids. Deletions cut 2 bases from V and 6 bases from J, with 18 bases between. CDR3 DNA sequence: TGTGCCAGCAGTTACCCCGGGAGACCCACGCAGGATACGCAGTATTTT. Translation gives CASSYPGRPTQDTQYF.

This chain links TRBV29-1 with TRBJ2-7; D is perhaps TRBD1 (7 bases). Between the trimmed V and J ends, which lost 7 bases and 7 bases, there was a span of 20 bases. The CDR3 is 13 residues long. Germline V gene data show CDR1 as SQVTM and CDR2 as ANQGSEA. For the CDR3, the DNA is TGCAGCGCCTCGGGGGACAGAGTGAGAGAGCAGTACTTC. This codes for CSASGDRVREQYF.

Of note for this clone: One junction end does not reproduce the germline sequence, and a read error may be involved. Other nucleotide sequences in the sample specify the same CDR3. The J gene is TRBJ1-6, the V gene TRBV27; the match to TRBD1 covers 9 bases. CDR1 is MNHEY, CDR2 SMNVEV, per germline (reference sequence). This CDR3 is built from 14 residues. The CDR3 bases are TGTGCCAGCAGTCGTGGACAGGGGAATTCCCCCCTCCACTTT. Residues: CASSRGQGNSPLHF.

The rearrangement joins TRBV7-6 to TRBJ2-7, with 9 bases identical to TRBD2. The CDR3 runs 14 residues. Germline V gives CDR1 SGHVS, CDR2 FNYEAQ. V gave up 2 bases and J gave up 1 base; unmatched junction bases: 0. In nucleotides, the CDR3 is TGTGCCAGCAGCTTACTAGCGGGGTCCTACGAGCAGTACTTC. It specifies CASSLLAGSYEQYF.

The chain combines TRBV6-5 with TRBJ2-7; D is ambiguous. Germline V lookup: CDR1 MNHEY, CDR2 SVGAGI. V gave up 4 bases and J gave up 0 bases, with 4 bases separating them. The CDR3 is made up of 12 amino acids. The CDR3 spells CASSSVSYEQYF. The CDR3 coding sequence is TGTGCCAGCAGTTCTGTCTCCTACGAGCAGTACTTC.

This CDR3 is CASSQLTGGLYEQYF. The CDR3 nucleotides are TGTGCCAGCAGCCAACTGACAGGGGGCCTCTACGAGCAGTACTTC. The V call is TRBV14, the J call TRBJ2-7, with 10 nucleotides matching TRBD1. The length of the CDR3 is 15 residues. The germline CDR1 and CDR2 sequences are SGHDN and FVKESK. Losses at the gene ends were 2 bases for V and 3 bases for J; bases not matched to a gene: 4. The full variable domain, in which reference TRBV14 and TRBJ2-7 provide the parts outside the CDR3, is EAGVTQFPSHSVIEKGQTVTLRCDPISGHDNLYWYRRVMGKEIKFLLHFVKESKQDESGMPNNRFLAERTGGTYSTLKVQPAELEDSGVYFCASSQLTGGLYEQYFGPGTRLTVT.

A few counts support this clone. The rearrangement uses TRBV7-2 and TRBJ2-7; 7 nucleotides align to TRBD2. With V trimmed by 4 bases and J by 6 bases, 15 bases remained unmatched. This CDR3 spans 16 amino acids. Germline V CDR1 and CDR2: SGHTA, FQGNSA. The chain's CDR3 is CASSWAWEGRECEQYF. CDR3 DNA sequence: TGTGCCAGCAGCTGGGCCTGGGAGGGCAGGGAGTGCGAGCAGTACTTC.

V gene TRBV29-1 combines with J gene TRBJ2-2, with 7 nucleotides matching TRBD2. This CDR3 region has 14 residues. The junction had 10 bases not matched to a gene; V was cut back by 7 bases and J by 5 bases. Germline-derived CDR1 and CDR2 are SQVTM and ANQGSEA. The CDR3 reads CSATGGMGTGELFF. CDR3 nucleotide sequence: TGCAGCGCTACGGGGGGAATGGGGACCGGGGAGCTGTTTTTT.

Only one count was recorded for this clone. The chain recombines TRBV19 with TRBJ2-2; the D gene is possibly TRBD1 (5 bases). This CDR3 region has 19 residues. Germline-derived CDR1 and CDR2 are LNHDA and SQIVND (reference sequence). V was shortened by 9 bases and J by 2 bases, with 28 bases between the two germline ends. CDR3 sequence (DNA): TGTGCCAGCCGAGGACGGCGGAGACAGTCGATCCAAAACACCGGGGAGCTGTTTTTT. The encoded protein is CASRGRRRQSIQNTGELFF.

The chain has TRBV19 and TRBJ2-1; 8 bases agree with TRBD2. The germline V gene has CDR1 LNHDA and CDR2 SQIVND (reference sequence). The trim removed 5 bases at V and 0 bases at J, leaving 9 bases unmatched. The CDR3 length is 17 residues. The CDR3 loop reads CASSFRTSTDSYNEQFF. CDR3 DNA: TGTGCCAGTAGTTTTCGGACTAGCACAGACTCCTACAATGAGCAGTTCTTC.

About this clone: Germline is not matched at one junction end, which may reflect a read error. The rearrangement uses TRBV10-2 and TRBJ2-1, with 8 bases that match TRBD2. From germline, CDR1 is WSHSY and CDR2 SAAADI. The CDR3 covers 15 residues. This chain's CDR3 is CASRSRGRTYNEQFF. CDR3 DNA: TGCGCCAGCAGGTCACGCGGGAGGACCTATAATGAGCAGTTCTTC.

The chain uses TRBV28 and TRBJ1-5, with TRBD1 matching 8 bases. The germline V gene encodes CDR1 MDHEN and CDR2 SYDVKM. The ends lost 3 bases at V and 6 bases at J; junction bases unmatched: 4. This CDR3 is built from 14 residues. CDR3 in DNA: TGTGCCAGCAGTTTTCGGGACAGGATTCAGCCCCAGCATTTT. Protein sequence: CASSFRDRIQPQHF. The full variable domain, with the rest looked up from reference TRBV28 and TRBJ1-5, is DVKVTQSSRYLVKRTGEKVFLECVQDMDHENMFWYRQDPGLGLRLIYFSYDVKMKEKGDIPEGYSVSREKKERFSLILESASTNQTSMYLCASSFRDRIQPQHFGDGTRLSIL.

The CDR3 here is CASSQGRNPNTEAFF. Here the CDR3 DNA reads TGCGCCAGCAGCCAAGGGCGGAACCCGAACACTGAAGCTTTCTTT. The J gene is TRBJ1-1, the V gene TRBV4-3; no clear D gene. The CDR3 sequence is 15 residues long. V was trimmed by 1 base and J by 1 base, leaving 10 bases between them. Germline V lookup: CDR1 LGHNA, CDR2 YSLEER.

The rearrangement links TRBV4-1 to TRBJ1-5, with D possibly matching TRBD1 (6 bases). The CDR3 is 14 amino acids. Trimming took off 5 bases at V and 7 bases at J, with 15 bases between the two ends. Per germline, CDR1 MGHRA and CDR2 YSYEKL. The CDR3 DNA is TGCGCCAGCAGCTCCAGACAGGTTGGACAGCCCCAGCATTTT. This translates into CASSSRQVGQPQHF.

DNA for the CDR3: TGTGCCAGCAGTTTAGGGACTAACAATCAGCCCCAGCATTTT. Protein: CASSLGTNNQPQHF. This chain uses TRBV28 with TRBJ1-5, with D possibly being TRBD1 (5 bases). Trimming removed 2 bases from V and 3 bases from J, with 8 bases in between. CDR1 MDHEN and CDR2 SYDVKM come from the germline V gene. This CDR3 has 14 amino acids.

The chain uses TRBV7-4 and TRBJ1-1; D is unresolved. CDR3 length: 14 residues. V lost 1 base to trimming and J lost 2 bases, with 8 bases between them. Germline V gives CDR1 SGHVT, CDR2 SQSDAQ. CDR3 bases: TGTGCCAGCAGCTTAGGGGAGACAAACACTGAAGCTTTCTTT. It specifies CASSLGETNTEAFF.

The chain combines TRBV19 with TRBJ2-2; TRBD1 might be the D (5 bases). From germline, CDR1 is LNHDA and CDR2 SQIVND (reference sequence). The V gene lost 4 bases and the J gene lost 3 bases, with 15 bases spanning the gap. The length of the CDR3 is 16 residues. CDR3 sequence: CASSTSGFVDTGELFF. The CDR3 nucleotides are TGTGCCAGTAGTACTTCAGGGTTTGTAGACACCGGGGAGCTGTTTTTT.

CDR3 DNA sequence: TGTGCCAGCAGCGTAAATAGCGGGGGTCCCTACGAGCAGTACTTC. Amino acids: CASSVNSGGPYEQYF. The chain carries TRBV7-2 and TRBJ2-7, with TRBD2 matching 9 bases. This CDR3 spans 15 amino acids. The germline V gene has CDR1 SGHTA and CDR2 FQGNSA. With 5 bases clipped from V and 2 bases from J, the junction kept 7 bases outside the gene matches.

V is TRBV29-1 and J is TRBJ2-3; 9 bases align to TRBD1. The V and J ends lost 2 bases and 4 bases, in that order; junction bases with no gene match: 16. CDR3 length equals 18 residues. Per the germline V gene, CDR1 is SQVTM and CDR2 is ANQGSEA. CDR3 DNA: TGCAGCGTTGAACATTTCATCTGGGGACAGGGATACTCAGATACGCAGTATTTT. Translated, it gives CSVEHFIWGQGYSDTQYF.

This clone was seen a single time. The rearrangement links TRBV7-9 to TRBJ2-7; D unclear. V dropped 3 bases and J dropped 4 bases, with 10 bases sitting between them. This CDR3 is built from 13 residues. Germline CDR1 reads SEHNR; CDR2 reads FQNEAQ (reference sequence). The CDR3 coding sequence is TGTGCCAGCAGCTTTCAGGTGACGTACGAGCAGTACTTC. This sequence encodes CASSFQVTYEQYF.

The gene calls are TRBV5-1 and TRBJ1-1; 10 positions match TRBD1. Trimming at V came to 0 bases and at J to 0 bases, leaving 5 bases not matched to a gene. The V gene's germline CDR1 is SGHRS and CDR2 YFSETQ. The CDR3 consists of 17 residues. CDR3 sequence: CASSLARTGGMNTEAFF. The DNA of the CDR3 is TGCGCCAGCAGCTTGGCAAGGACAGGGGGGATGAACACTGAAGCTTTCTTT.